The source of this T cell receptor beta chain is a study of CD8 T cells in ankylosing spondylitis (dated by TCRdb to 2017 to 2019). Study-level background: The study profiled T cell receptor beta repertoires in healthy donors and ankylosing spondylitis patients to find disease-linked TCR variants. The full study cohort comprised 20 to 25 ankylosing spondylitis patients and roughly 110 healthy donors. Peripheral blood was sampled, and synovial fluid was additionally collected from ankylosing spondylitis patients. Study-wide findings and limitations: Some TCR beta motif variants had previously been reported in synovial fluid and blood of reactive arthritis patients, which suggested common disease-initiation mechanisms. In peripheral blood, the disease-linked clones were found at relatively low frequencies and had a CD8+ phenotype. Blood from ankylosing spondylitis patients appeared to be characterized by a TCR beta motif composed of under ten highly homologous amino acid variants. The disease-linked clones were reported as significantly enriched in matched synovial fluid samples from ankylosing spondylitis patients.

A few counts support this clonotype. This receptor's antigen is unknown. Nothing much larger sits one base from this clone, and base qualities are not available. Per the germline V gene (reference sequence), SEHNR is the CDR1 and FQNEAQ is the CDR2. Taken from cysteine to phenylalanine, the CDR3 has 15 residues. Only CDR3 DNA is held: 45 bases, read in frame from base 1. The V end gives up 3 bases and the J end 5 bases, leaving 6 bases in the junction not matched to a gene. Sequencing was carried out with an Illumina HiSeq 2500. Quantitative 5'-RACE with molecular barcodes was used to prepare TCR beta libraries. Turning to the authors' computational methods: A new computational method, built on a probabilistic model of VDJ rearrangement, was used to identify disease-linked TCR variants. TCRdb cleaned the public reads at Q25 with fastp, built clones with MiXCR and kept in-frame beta chains. Rows merge per CDR3 protein into single entries with the most common DNA and genes. The V and J calls were determined by TCRdb, not by the authors. Across this sample there are 130,000 or so distinct CDR3 sequences, with around 7% seen only once. 9.5% to 15% of the sample is taken by the ten largest.

The receptor chain draws on TRBV7-9 and TRBJ1-1; 10 middle bases align to TRBD1. The source is a male donor with ankylosing spondylitis or in good health (not recorded which). Specimen: blood, either unsorted or a sorted T cell fraction (not recorded which). The CDR3 here reads CASSFEPGQGTEAFF. The DNA sequence is TGTGCCAGCAGCTTCGAACCGGGACAGGGGACTGAAGCTTTCTTT.